The T cell receptor beta chain described here comes from a study of CD8 T cells in ankylosing spondylitis. Each CDR3 protein gets one entry after TCRdb re-called the 5' RACE reads with MiXCR. The sample contains hundreds of thousands of distinct CDR3 sequences, 10% to 15% of which appear only once. Study conclusions and caveats: A TCR beta motif of fewer than ten highly homologous variants seemed to mark ankylosing spondylitis blood.

The sample holds many counts of this clonotype. Its antigen remains unknown. This CDR3 has 16 residues. Trimming pared 0 bases from V and 0 bases from J, leaving 12 bases between. CDR1 MNHEY and CDR2 SMNVEV come from the germline V gene (reference sequence). V and J are TRBV27 and TRBJ2-7; D uncertain. The clonotype was recovered from a male donor with ankylosing spondylitis. The sequenced sample was blood, either unsorted or a sorted T cell fraction (not recorded which). CDR3 in DNA: TGTGCCAGCAGTTTATCGAGCTGGTTAAGCTCCTACGAGCAGTACTTC. Protein product: CASSLSSWLSSYEQYF.